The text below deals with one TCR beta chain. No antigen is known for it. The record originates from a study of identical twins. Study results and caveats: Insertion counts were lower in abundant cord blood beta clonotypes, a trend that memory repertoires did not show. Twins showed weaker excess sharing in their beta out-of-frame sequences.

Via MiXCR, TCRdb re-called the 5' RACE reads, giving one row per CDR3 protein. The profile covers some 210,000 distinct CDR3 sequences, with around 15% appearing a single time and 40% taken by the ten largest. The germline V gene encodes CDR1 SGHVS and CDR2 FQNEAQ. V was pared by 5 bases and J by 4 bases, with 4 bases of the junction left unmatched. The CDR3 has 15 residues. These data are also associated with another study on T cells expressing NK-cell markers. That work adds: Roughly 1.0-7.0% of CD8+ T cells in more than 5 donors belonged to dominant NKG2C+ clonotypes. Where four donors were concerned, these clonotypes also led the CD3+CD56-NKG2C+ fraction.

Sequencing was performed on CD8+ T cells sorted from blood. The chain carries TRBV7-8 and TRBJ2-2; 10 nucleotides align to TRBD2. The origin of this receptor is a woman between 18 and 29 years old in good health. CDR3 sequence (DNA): TGTGCCAGCAGCGTTAGCGGGGGGTTCACCGGGGAGCTGTTTTTT. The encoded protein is CASSVSGGFTGELFF.